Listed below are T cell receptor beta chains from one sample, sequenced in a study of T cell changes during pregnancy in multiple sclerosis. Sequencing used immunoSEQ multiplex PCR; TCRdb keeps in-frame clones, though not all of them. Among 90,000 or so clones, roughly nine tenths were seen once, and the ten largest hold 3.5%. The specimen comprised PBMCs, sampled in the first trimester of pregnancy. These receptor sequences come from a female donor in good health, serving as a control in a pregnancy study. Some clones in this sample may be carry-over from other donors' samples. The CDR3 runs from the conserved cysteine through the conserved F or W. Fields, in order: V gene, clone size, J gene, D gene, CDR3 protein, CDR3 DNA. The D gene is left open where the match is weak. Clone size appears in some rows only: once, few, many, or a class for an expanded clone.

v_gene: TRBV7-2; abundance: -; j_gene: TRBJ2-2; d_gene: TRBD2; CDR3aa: CASRPGLAEIGELFF; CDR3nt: TGTGCCAGCAGACCGGGACTAGCGGAGATCGGGGAGCTGTTTTTT
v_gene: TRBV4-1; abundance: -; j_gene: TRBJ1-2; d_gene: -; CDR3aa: CASSQVGRDNYGYTF; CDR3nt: TGCGCCAGCAGCCAAGTCGGTCGGGATAACTATGGCTACACCTTC
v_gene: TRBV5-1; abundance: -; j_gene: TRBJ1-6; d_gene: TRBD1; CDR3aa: CASSFLLPGQGSPLHF; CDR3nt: TGCGCCAGCAGCTTTCTTCTACCGGGACAGGGCTCACCCCTCCACTTT
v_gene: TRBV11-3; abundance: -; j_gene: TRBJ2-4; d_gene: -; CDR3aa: CASSLGQQGDIQYF; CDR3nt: TGTGCCAGCAGCCTCGGGCAGCAGGGTGACATTCAGTACTTC
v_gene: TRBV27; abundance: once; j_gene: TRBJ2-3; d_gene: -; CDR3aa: CASSLSSVDTQYF; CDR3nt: TGTGCCAGCAGTTTATCGAGCGTCGATACGCAGTATTTT
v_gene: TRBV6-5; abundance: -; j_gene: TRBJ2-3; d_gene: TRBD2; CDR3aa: CASSYQGGREADTQYF; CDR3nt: TGTGCCAGCAGTTACCAGGGCGGGAGGGAGGCAGATACGCAGTATTTT
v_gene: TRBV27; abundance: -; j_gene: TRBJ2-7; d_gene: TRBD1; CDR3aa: CASSPGQGGYEQYF; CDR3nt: TGTGCCAGCAGTCCGGGACAGGGGGGGTACGAGCAGTACTTC
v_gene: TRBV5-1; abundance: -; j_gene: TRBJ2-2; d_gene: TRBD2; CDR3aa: CASSLGTSGTNTGELFF; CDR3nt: TGCGCCAGCAGCCTCGGAACGAGCGGGACCAACACCGGGGAGCTGTTTTTT
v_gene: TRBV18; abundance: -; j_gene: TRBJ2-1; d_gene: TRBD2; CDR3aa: CASSPLRTSGDNEQFF; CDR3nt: TGTGCCAGCTCACCCCTACGGACTAGCGGAGACAATGAGCAGTTCTTC
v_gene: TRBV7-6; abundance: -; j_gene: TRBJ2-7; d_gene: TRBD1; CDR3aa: CASSYGTGADYEQYF; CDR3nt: TGTGCCAGCAGCTATGGGACAGGGGCTGACTACGAGCAGTACTTC
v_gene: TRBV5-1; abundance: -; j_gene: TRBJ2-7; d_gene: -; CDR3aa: CASEGGSTPYEQYF; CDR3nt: TGCGCCAGCGAGGGAGGTTCGACACCTTACGAGCAGTACTTC
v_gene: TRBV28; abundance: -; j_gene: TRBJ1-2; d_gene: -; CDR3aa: CASSPPTVNYGYTF; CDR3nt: TGTGCCAGCAGTCCTCCGACAGTTAACTATGGCTACACCTTC
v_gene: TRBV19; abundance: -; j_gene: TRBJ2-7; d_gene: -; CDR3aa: CASSIRGSPYEQYF; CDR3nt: TGTGCCAGTAGTATAAGGGGATCCCCCTACGAGCAGTACTTC
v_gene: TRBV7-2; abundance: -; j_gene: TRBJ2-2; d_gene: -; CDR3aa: CASSLILNTGELFF; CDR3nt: TGTGCCAGCAGCTTAATACTAAACACCGGGGAGCTGTTTTTT
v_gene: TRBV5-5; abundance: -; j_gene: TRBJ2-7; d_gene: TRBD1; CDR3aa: CASSLKGAAYEQYF; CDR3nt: TGTGCCAGCAGCTTGAAGGGGGCGGCCTACGAGCAGTACTTC
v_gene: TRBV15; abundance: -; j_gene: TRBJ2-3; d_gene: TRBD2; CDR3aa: CATSRDREGGTDTQYF; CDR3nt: TGTGCCACCAGCAGAGATCGGGAGGGGGGGACAGATACGCAGTATTTT
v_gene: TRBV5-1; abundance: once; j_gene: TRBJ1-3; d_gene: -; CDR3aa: CASSYTISGNTIYF; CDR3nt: TGCGCCAGCAGCTACACAATCTCTGGAAACACCATATATTTT
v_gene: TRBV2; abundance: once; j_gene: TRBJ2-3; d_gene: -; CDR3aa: CASRTNTDTQYF; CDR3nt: TGTGCCAGCAGGACTAACACAGATACGCAGTATTTT
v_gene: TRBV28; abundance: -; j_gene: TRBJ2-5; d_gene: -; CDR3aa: CASSSSREEETQYF; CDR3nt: TGTGCCAGCAGTTCGTCCAGGGAGGAAGAGACCCAGTACTTC
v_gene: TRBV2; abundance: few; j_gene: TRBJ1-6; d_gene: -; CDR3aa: CASSPIGGGHSPLHF; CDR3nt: TGTGCCAGCAGTCCAATCGGCGGGGGCCATTCACCCCTCCACTTT
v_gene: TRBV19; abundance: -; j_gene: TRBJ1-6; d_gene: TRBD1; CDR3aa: CATQGQVDSPLHF; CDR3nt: TGTGCCACACAAGGACAGGTAGATTCACCCCTCCACTTT
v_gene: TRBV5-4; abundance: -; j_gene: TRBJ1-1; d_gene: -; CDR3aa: CASRKGDLNTEAFF; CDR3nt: TGTGCCAGCAGGAAGGGGGATTTGAACACTGAAGCTTTCTTT